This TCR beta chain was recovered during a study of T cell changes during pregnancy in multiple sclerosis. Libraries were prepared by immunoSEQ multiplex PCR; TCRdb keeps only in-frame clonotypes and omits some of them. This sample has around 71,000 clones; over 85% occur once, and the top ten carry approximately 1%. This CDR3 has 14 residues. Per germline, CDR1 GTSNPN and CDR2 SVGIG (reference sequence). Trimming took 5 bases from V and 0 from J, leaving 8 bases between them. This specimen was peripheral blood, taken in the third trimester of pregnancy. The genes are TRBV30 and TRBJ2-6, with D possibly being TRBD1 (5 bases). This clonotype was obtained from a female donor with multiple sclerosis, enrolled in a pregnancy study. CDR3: CAWDSLSGANVLTF. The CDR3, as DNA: TGTGCCTGGGACAGTCTCTCTGGGGCCAACGTCCTGACTTTC.